The 3 T cell receptor beta chains below all came from one sample that was sequenced in a study of blood T cell repertoires in COVID-19. The repertoire was sequenced with immunoSEQ multiplex PCR; TCRdb's copy has only in-frame clones and lacks some. Seen here are 87,000 or so clones, 80% to 85% observed once, and the top ten hold roughly 15%. Sequenced input: peripheral blood. These receptors were obtained from a woman of 80 years or more with active or convalescent COVID-19.

V and J are TRBV30 and TRBJ1-2; TRBD1 agrees at 10 bases. The germline gives CDR1 GTSNPN, CDR2 SVGIG (reference sequence). V gave up 4 bases and J gave up 4 bases; unmatched junction bases: 3. This CDR3 is built from 13 residues. The chain's CDR3 is CAWTRQGAYGYTF. DNA of the CDR3: TGTGCCTGGACGCGACAGGGGGCCTATGGCTACACCTTC.

The CDR3 DNA reads TGCGCCAGCGTCAACAGGGGGCGGAGGACTGAAGCTTTCTTT. Translation: CASVNRGRRTEAFF. The J gene is TRBJ1-1, the V gene TRBV5-1, with TRBD1 matching 9 bases. The trim removed 7 bases at V and 5 bases at J, leaving 9 bases unmatched. There are 14 residues in the CDR3. Germline CDR1 reads SGHRS; CDR2 reads YFSETQ.

DNA for the CDR3: TGTGCCAGCAGACCTACCCCGATAGCGGGGGGACGAGATACGCAGTATTTT. Translating gives CASRPTPIAGGRDTQYF. The chain is built from TRBV6-2 or TRBV6-3 and TRBJ2-3; TRBD2 agrees at 10 bases. Germline V gene sequence: CDR1 MNHEY, CDR2 SVGEGT. This CDR3 has 17 amino acids. V shed 6 bases and J 5 bases; nucleotides not matched to a gene: 14.